The source of this T cell receptor beta chain is a study of blood T cell repertoires in COVID-19. Study in general: Sources were T cells, B-cell-depleted T cells, or PBMCs; the material itself was cDNA or gDNA.

In the original analysis: Amplification of reference gene primers was used by the study to estimate nucleated cell counts. The table came from immunoSEQ multiplex PCR; TCRdb's copy has only in-frame clones and leaves some out. V and J calls and clone size are given by that table; D and trimming were obtained from the DNA. The sample records under 350,000 clones, around 84% being singletons. Recovered participants had two consecutive negative NP/OP PCR tests, healthcare professional clearance, or symptom resolution. This CDR3 has 11 residues. J lost 9 bases, V lost 6 bases, and 3 bases had no gene match.

J is TRBJ2-5 and V is TRBV12-3 or TRBV12-4; TRBD2 matches 8 bases. Sequencing was carried out using PBMCs or T cells enriched from blood (not recorded which). The TCR was taken from a man aged 25 to 40 who had recovered from COVID-19. CDR3 residues: CASSQGLAQYF. The CDR3 bases are TGTGCCAGCAGCCAGGGACTAGCCCAGTACTTC.